These 18 T cell receptor beta chains originate from one sample sequenced in a study of PD-L1 blockade in urothelial cancer. The protocol was immunoSEQ multiplex PCR, while the TCRdb copy is restricted to in-frame clones and leaves out a portion. The repertoire has about 45,000 clones, about 88% of them found once; the top ten carry approximately 25%. As for time point: pretreatment peripheral blood. Sequenced here: PBMCs, sampled around atezolizumab (anti-PD-L1) treatment. The receptor set was obtained from a donor aged 40 or older with urothelial cancer.

V usage is TRBV10-1 and J usage is TRBJ1-4, with D unresolved. Germline CDR1 WNHNN, CDR2 SYGVQD (reference sequence). CDR3 length equals 14 residues. V lost 4 bases, J lost 7 bases, and 13 bases lay in between. The CDR3 is CASSGFPGGEKLFF. The CDR3 DNA is TGCGCCAGCAGTGGTTTCCCGGGTGGTGAAAAACTGTTTTTT.

CDR3 coding DNA: TGTGCCAGCAGCTTTGGGCTAGCGGGAGTTTTGACAGATACGCAGTATTTT. This codes for CASSFGLAGVLTDTQYF. V usage is TRBV7-2 and J usage is TRBJ2-3; 10 bases fit TRBD2. Losses at the gene ends were 3 bases for V and 3 bases for J; bases not matched to a gene: 9. The CDR3 contains 17 residues. In germline, CDR1 is SGHTA, CDR2 FQGNSA.

The chain has TRBV11-2 and TRBJ2-3; 9 nucleotides match TRBD2. The ends lost 1 base at V and 7 bases at J; junction bases unmatched: 9. The CDR3 runs to 16 residues. Germline assignment: CDR1 SGHAT and CDR2 FQNNGV. CDR3: CASSLVNGLAGNTQYF. The DNA of the CDR3 is TGTGCCAGCAGCTTAGTCAATGGGCTAGCGGGAAATACGCAGTATTTT.

The chain's CDR3 is CASSPWAGVRGTEAFF. The CDR3 bases are TGTGCCAGCTCACCATGGGCTGGGGTAAGGGGGACTGAAGCTTTCTTT. The V call is TRBV18, the J call TRBJ1-1; D possibly corresponds to TRBD1 (6 bases). V was clipped by 2 bases and J by 5 bases, with 18 bases between them. Germline V CDR1 and CDR2: KGHSH, LQKENI. This CDR3 has 16 residues.

This clone occurred once. A read error may account for a junction end that differs from germline. This chain connects TRBV11-3 to TRBJ2-1, with 7 bases identical to TRBD1. CDR1 SGHNT and CDR2 YENEEA come from the germline V gene. The CDR3 runs to 15 residues. The CDR3 here is CASRLGGPPYNEQFF. DNA for the CDR3: TGTGCCAGCAGATTAGGGGGCCCGCCCTACAATGAGCAGTTCTTC.

The rearrangement joins TRBV5-6 to TRBJ2-5, with TRBD1 as a possible D gene (6 bases). Looked up from germline, CDR1 is SGHDT and CDR2 is YYEEEE. Deletions cut 4 bases from V and 4 bases from J, with 14 bases between. CDR3 size: 14 residues. The chain's CDR3 is CASSHGQQGETQYF. CDR3 nucleotide sequence: TGTGCCAGCAGCCACGGACAGCAAGGAGAGACCCAGTACTTC.

V gene TRBV5-1 combines with J gene TRBJ1-1; D is possibly TRBD1 (5 bases). The length of the CDR3 is 16 residues. V was pared by 2 bases and J by 2 bases, with 16 bases between. Germline V CDR1 and CDR2: SGHRS, YFSETQ. CDR3 in amino acids: CASSFRPADTNTEAFF. The CDR3 nucleotides read TGCGCCAGCAGCTTCCGACCGGCGGACACCAACACTGAAGCTTTCTTT.

The chain has TRBV28 and TRBJ1-1, with 8 positions matching TRBD1. With 2 bases clipped from V and 1 base from J, the junction kept 3 bases outside the gene matches. The CDR3 runs to 15 residues. CDR1 MDHEN and CDR2 SYDVKM come from the germline V gene. CDR3 DNA sequence: TGTGCCAGCAGTTTAGGGACAGGATCGAACACTGAAGCTTTCTTT. It yields the protein CASSLGTGSNTEAFF.

This chain uses TRBV5-1 with TRBJ2-7, with D maybe TRBD2 (6 bases). V was shortened by 4 bases and J by 0 bases, with 17 bases between the two germline ends. CDR3 length: 16 residues. The germline V gene has CDR1 SGHRS and CDR2 YFSETQ. CDR3 amino acids: CASSPGGTASSYEQYF. Written as DNA, the CDR3 is TGCGCCAGCAGCCCTGGGGGGACGGCTAGCTCCTACGAGCAGTACTTC.

This chain links TRBV28 with TRBJ1-1; D might be TRBD1 (6 bases). The CDR3 spans 14 residues. The ends were cut back, 6 bases at V and 2 bases at J, with 13 bases in the middle. Germline assignment: CDR1 MDHEN and CDR2 SYDVKM. The DNA for the CDR3 is TGTGCCAGCAGGCCCGGGACACCAAACACTGAAGCTTTCTTT. As protein: CASRPGTPNTEAFF.

The chain is built from TRBV5-8 and TRBJ1-5; D possibly corresponds to TRBD1 (6 bases). The CDR3 spans 14 residues. Looked up from germline, CDR1 is SGHTS and CDR2 is YDEGEE. The ends were cut back, 2 bases at V and 5 bases at J, with 11 bases in the middle. CDR3 nucleotide sequence: TGTGCCAGCAGCTTCAACAGGGTCGATCAGCCCCAGCATTTT. It specifies CASSFNRVDQPQHF.

The chain recombines TRBV7-9 with TRBJ1-2, with 8 bases that match TRBD1. The CDR3 is made up of 16 amino acids. The V gene's germline CDR1 is SEHNR and CDR2 FQNEAQ (reference sequence). V was pared by 2 bases and J by 7 bases, with 12 bases of the junction left unmatched. The CDR3 DNA sequence: TGTGCCAGCAGCTTATCCAGGGGGCGCAAGGGGAGTGGCTACACCTTC. Encoded protein: CASSLSRGRKGSGYTF.

J is TRBJ2-1 and V is TRBV5-1, with 11 positions matching TRBD2. Germline loops: CDR1 SGHRS, CDR2 YFSETQ. CDR3 size: 19 residues. The junction had 12 bases not matched to a gene; V was cut back by 4 bases and J by 0 bases. The chain's CDR3 is CASSRTGTSGSRSYNEQFF. Here the CDR3 DNA reads TGCGCCAGCAGCCGAACCGGGACTAGCGGCAGTCGCTCCTACAATGAGCAGTTCTTC. The full variable domain, rest sourced from reference TRBV5-1 and TRBJ2-1, is KAGVTQTPRYLIKTRGQQVTLSCSPISGHRSVSWYQQTPGQGLQFLFEYFSETQRNKGNFPGRFSGRQFSNSRSEMNVSTLELGDSALYLCASSRTGTSGSRSYNEQFFGPGTRLTVL.

The genes are TRBV15 and TRBJ1-1; 7 nucleotides agree with TRBD1. The germline gives CDR1 LNHNV, CDR2 YYDKDF (reference sequence). V shed 1 base and J 4 bases; nucleotides not matched to a gene: 3. The CDR3 totals 14 residues. CDR3 residues: CATSRGQGGTEAFF. CDR3 sequence (DNA): TGTGCCACCAGCAGAGGACAGGGTGGCACTGAAGCTTTCTTT.

The chain combines TRBV7-9 with TRBJ1-2, with D uncertain. This CDR3 is 12 amino acids long. Germline V gene lookup returns CDR1 SEHNR and CDR2 FQNEAQ (reference sequence). V was pared by 5 bases and J by 7 bases, with 11 bases between. The DNA for the CDR3 is TGTGCCAGCAGCACAGCTCATTCTGGCTACACCTTC. It specifies CASSTAHSGYTF.

The V and J genes are TRBV27 and TRBJ2-6, with 10 positions matching TRBD2. Germline trimming cut 10 bases from V and 4 bases from J; bases unmatched to any gene: 13. Germline CDR1 MNHEY, CDR2 SMNVEV (reference sequence). The CDR3 runs to 17 residues. The CDR3 nucleotides read TGTGCCACCTCCGCCCTAGCGGGAGTGTCGGGGGCCAACGTCCTGACTTTC. Protein product: CATSALAGVSGANVLTF.

DNA for the CDR3: TGTGCCAGCAGTGCCGAACAGGGGGGCTATGGCTACACCTTC. Encoded protein: CASSAEQGGYGYTF. The V call is TRBV2, the J call TRBJ1-2; 8 bases are shared with TRBD1. V shed 4 bases and J 4 bases; nucleotides not matched to a gene: 5. The CDR3 spans 14 residues. Germline CDR1 is SNHLY and CDR2 is FYNNEI.

The chain couples TRBV5-6 to TRBJ2-4, with 7 positions matching TRBD1. The germline gives CDR1 SGHDT, CDR2 YYEEEE. The V segment lost 4 bases and the J segment 0 bases; nucleotides outside the gene matches: 7. This CDR3 comprises 16 residues. CDR3 sequence reads: CASSPGTELAKNIQYF. In DNA form, the CDR3 reads TGTGCCAGCAGCCCGGGGACAGAACTAGCCAAAAACATTCAGTACTTC. The full variable domain, with the rest looked up from reference TRBV5-6 and TRBJ2-4, is DAGVTQSPTHLIKTRGQQVTLRCSPKSGHDTVSWYQQALGQGPQFIFQYYEEEERQRGNFPDRFSGHQFPNYSSELNVNALLLGDSALYLCASSPGTELAKNIQYFGAGTRLSVL.